Below, 24 T cell receptor beta chains from the same sample are listed, as sequenced in a study of shared clonotypes between healthy human individuals. CD45RO-negative, CCR7-positively selected cells formed the naive CD8 fraction, excluding terminally differentiated effector memory CD45RA+ cells. Only in-frame clones appear in the TCRdb table, and some are missing; sequencing was by immunoSEQ multiplex PCR. Of approximately 1.9 million clones listed, over 85% are singletons. The sequencing sample was made of naive CD8+ T cells from PBMCs. These receptors all stem from a man aged 18 to 30 in good health. Some clones in this sample may be carry-over from other donors' samples.

This chain joins TRBV5-4 and TRBJ2-7, with a tentative D call TRBD2 (6 bases). CDR3 length equals 15 residues. The germline V gene encodes CDR1 SGHNT and CDR2 YYREEE (reference sequence). Between the trimmed V and J ends, which lost 2 bases and 2 bases, there was a span of 14 bases. In DNA form, the CDR3 reads TGTGCCAGCAGCTTCGCAGACGGGAGCCCCTACGAGCAGTACTTC. Its protein is CASSFADGSPYEQYF.

V gene TRBV6-5 combines with J gene TRBJ2-5; D tentatively fits TRBD1 or TRBD2 (5 bases each). V shed 10 bases and J shed 5 bases, with 11 bases lying between them. This CDR3 has 11 residues. Per the germline V gene, CDR1 is MNHEY and CDR2 is SVGAGI. CDR3 in amino acids: CATGQWETQYF. The CDR3 coding sequence is TGTGCCACGGGGCAGTGGGAGACCCAGTACTTC.

J is TRBJ2-4 and V is TRBV4-3; tentative D call: TRBD1 (6 bases). V lost 4 bases to trimming and J lost 4 bases, with 8 bases between them. This CDR3 comprises 13 residues. Germline assignment: CDR1 LGHNA and CDR2 YSLEER. In DNA, the CDR3 is TGCGCCAGCAGCCCCGGACAGAAAAACATTCAGTACTTC. It yields the protein CASSPGQKNIQYF.

The chain recombines TRBV29-1 with TRBJ1-3, with 9 bases identical to TRBD1. Trimming took 5 bases from V and 6 from J; bases not matched to a gene: 5. Germline CDR1 reads SQVTM; CDR2 reads ANQGSEA. This CDR3 has 13 residues. The CDR3 loop is CSVTGTGQNTIYF. The CDR3 nucleotides are TGCAGCGTTACAGGGACAGGGCAAAACACCATATATTTT.

The chain uses TRBV6-6 and TRBJ2-1, with D tentatively TRBD1 or TRBD2 (5 bases each). V lost 2 bases and J 2 bases, leaving 13 bases between the germline ends. Per germline, CDR1 MNHNY and CDR2 SVGAGI (reference sequence). CDR3 size: 16 residues. The CDR3: CASSYKQAGPYNEQFF. In nucleotides, the CDR3 is TGTGCCAGCAGTTACAAACAGGCGGGCCCCTACAATGAGCAGTTCTTC.

The chain recombines TRBV5-6 with TRBJ2-3; the match to TRBD2 covers 9 bases. After removal of 6 bases from V and 4 bases from J, the junction contained 21 bases not matched to a gene. Germline assignment: CDR1 SGHDT and CDR2 YYEEEE. CDR3 length equals 19 residues. The chain's CDR3 is CASNSLLRGRASEADTQYF. The CDR3 nucleotides are TGTGCCAGCAACTCACTACTTCGCGGGAGGGCCAGCGAGGCAGATACGCAGTATTTT.

This clone was picked up a small number of times. V usage is TRBV7-9 and J usage is TRBJ1-5; tentatively, D is TRBD1 (6 bases). Per germline, CDR1 SEHNR and CDR2 FQNEAQ (reference sequence). The CDR3 totals 14 residues. V lost 3 bases and J lost 5, with 11 bases in between. Written as DNA, the CDR3 is TGTGCCAGCAGCTTCGGTGGGGGCCATCAGCCCCAGCATTTT. It specifies CASSFGGGHQPQHF.

V gene TRBV9 combines with J gene TRBJ2-7; perhaps TRBD2 as D (6 bases). The CDR3 runs to 13 residues. Trimming pared 4 bases from V and 4 bases from J, leaving 12 bases between. Per germline, CDR1 SGDLS and CDR2 YYNGEE. Written as DNA, the CDR3 is TGTGCCAGCAGCCCCCGCCGGGAGTACGAGCAGTACTTC. This codes for CASSPRREYEQYF.

This chain uses TRBV6-6 with TRBJ2-7; D is unclear. Germline V gene data show CDR1 as MNHNY and CDR2 as SVGAGI (reference sequence). The V and J ends lost 0 bases and 7 bases respectively, with 16 bases between them. There are 15 residues in the CDR3. This chain's CDR3 is CASSYSPMLLPEQYF. The CDR3 region has the DNA TGTGCCAGCAGTTACTCTCCGATGTTGCTACCTGAGCAGTACTTC.

The count of this clone is one. The same CDR3 can be traced to other DNA sequences in this sample. This chain joins TRBV27 and TRBJ2-2; either TRBD1 or TRBD2 may supply D (5 bases each). Trimming removed 2 bases at V and 7 bases at J, with 8 bases between. CDR1 and CDR2 from the germline V gene are MNHEY and SMNVEV (reference sequence). The CDR3 length is 13 residues. Here the CDR3 DNA reads TGTGCCAGCAGTTTAGGGGGTGGCGGGGAGCTGTTTTTT. Translation: CASSLGGGGELFF.

The rearrangement uses TRBV27 and TRBJ1-2; D is unclear. The germline V gene has CDR1 MNHEY and CDR2 SMNVEV (reference sequence). V was trimmed by 6 bases and J by 0 bases, leaving 11 bases between them. The CDR3 is made up of 14 amino acids. This CDR3 is CASRDRYANYGYTF. The CDR3 DNA reads TGTGCCAGCAGGGATCGTTACGCTAACTATGGCTACACCTTC.

A word on this clone: The sample has other DNA sequences that encode this CDR3 too. The V call is TRBV11-2, the J call TRBJ2-7, with 8 positions matching TRBD1. Germline loops: CDR1 SGHAT, CDR2 FQNNGV. The CDR3 extends over 15 amino acids. The V segment lost 4 bases and the J segment 2 bases; nucleotides outside the gene matches: 7. The CDR3 DNA sequence: TGTGCCAGCAGCTCGAGGACAGGGTCCCCCTACGAGCAGTACTTC. Amino acids: CASSSRTGSPYEQYF.

The chain recombines TRBV11-2 with TRBJ2-2, with 13 positions matching TRBD2. V was pared by 5 bases and J by 2 bases, with 2 bases of the junction left unmatched. The germline V gene has CDR1 SGHAT and CDR2 FQNNGV. The CDR3 is 16 amino acids. The DNA for the CDR3 is TGTGCCAGCAGCGGGACTAGCGGGACCAACACCGGGGAGCTGTTTTTT. Residues: CASSGTSGTNTGELFF.

The chain couples TRBV9 to TRBJ2-1; no clear D gene. Germline V gene sequence: CDR1 SGDLS, CDR2 YYNGEE. V shed 2 bases and J shed 12 bases, with 15 bases lying between them. CDR3 length: 13 residues. The CDR3 nucleotides are TGTGCCAGCAGCGTTACCTTCTCCCTACCGCAGTTCTTC. Protein: CASSVTFSLPQFF.

The rearrangement joins TRBV7-9 to TRBJ2-6, with D possibly being TRBD1 (6 bases). V lost 5 bases and J 0 bases, leaving 17 bases between the germline ends. Germline V gene lookup returns CDR1 SEHNR and CDR2 FQNEAQ (reference sequence). The CDR3 contains 18 residues. The CDR3 spells CASSANRVPVSGANVLTF. DNA of the CDR3: TGTGCCAGCAGCGCAAACAGGGTACCGGTCTCTGGGGCCAACGTCCTGACTTTC.

This rearrangement joins TRBV9 to TRBJ1-2; weak D call: TRBD1 (5 bases). The germline V gene encodes CDR1 SGDLS and CDR2 YYNGEE. Trimming pared 3 bases from V and 5 bases from J, leaving 11 bases between. This CDR3 contains 13 residues. The CDR3 reads CASSGSGPYGYTF. The CDR3 nucleotides read TGTGCCAGCAGCGGATCGGGACCATATGGCTACACCTTC.

V is TRBV16 and J is TRBJ1-4; D gene ambiguous. The CDR3 has 15 amino acids. Per germline, CDR1 KGHSY and CDR2 FQNENV. Trimming cost V 2 bases and J 4 bases, with 11 bases left between them. The CDR3 region is CASSQTANNNEKLFF. CDR3 sequence (DNA): TGTGCCAGCAGCCAAACCGCGAACAATAATGAAAAACTGTTTTTT. Based on the CDR3 plus reference TRBV16 and TRBJ1-4, the full variable domain is GEEVAQTPKHLVRGEGQKAKLYCAPIKGHSYVFWYQQVLKNEFKFLISFQNENVFDETGMPKERFSAKCLPNSPCSLEIQATKLEDSAVYFCASSQTANNNEKLFFGSGTQLSVL.

V is TRBV5-1 and J is TRBJ1-2; TRBD1 is a possible D gene (5 bases). Germline CDR1 is SGHRS and CDR2 is YFSETQ. Trimming shortened V by 1 base and J by 3 bases, and 10 bases separated the two germline ends. This CDR3 is built from 14 residues. CDR3 in DNA: TGCGCCAGCAGCTTGATCGGGGGAGACTATGGCTACACCTTC. Residues: CASSLIGGDYGYTF.

This clone has just a few counts. The genes are TRBV5-8 and TRBJ1-5; TRBD1 might be the D (5 bases). CDR1 is SGHTS, CDR2 YDEGEE, per germline. V shed 1 base and J shed 1 base, with 9 bases lying between them. The CDR3 runs to 15 residues. CDR3 in DNA: TGTGCCAGCAGCTTGACACAGGTGAGCAATCAGCCCCAGCATTTT. Translated, it gives CASSLTQVSNQPQHF.

This clone came up once. V gene TRBV7-9 combines with J gene TRBJ2-1; tentatively, D is TRBD2 (6 bases). The germline CDR1 and CDR2 sequences are SEHNR and FQNEAQ (reference sequence). The CDR3 extends over 15 amino acids. Trimming took off 5 bases at V and 6 bases at J, with 17 bases between the two ends. Written as DNA, the CDR3 is TGTGCCAGCAGCCCCCGACTGGGGGGACTCAATGAGCAGTTCTTC. As protein: CASSPRLGGLNEQFF.

The V and J genes are TRBV9 and TRBJ2-1; D may be TRBD1 or TRBD2 (5 bases each). The CDR3 totals 15 residues. The V gene's germline CDR1 is SGDLS and CDR2 YYNGEE. V was cut by 4 bases and J by 2 bases, with 13 bases left in between. CDR3 residues: CASSPEGSPYNEQFF. CDR3 DNA: TGTGCCAGCAGCCCAGAGGGGAGCCCCTACAATGAGCAGTTCTTC.

This chain uses TRBV27 with TRBJ2-2; TRBD2 is a possible D gene (5 bases). Between the trimmed V and J ends, which lost 5 bases and 7 bases, there was a span of 11 bases. CDR3 length: 13 residues. Looked up from germline, CDR1 is MNHEY and CDR2 is SMNVEV (reference sequence). The CDR3 here is CASSPSWGGELFF. In DNA, the CDR3 is TGTGCCAGCAGTCCTAGCTGGGGCGGGGAGCTGTTTTTT.

The V call is TRBV4-1, the J call TRBJ2-7, with D possibly matching TRBD1 (6 bases). The V end was cut by 6 bases, the J end by 3 bases, with 12 bases between. Germline CDR1 and CDR2: MGHRA and YSYEKL. This CDR3 contains 13 residues. DNA for the CDR3: TGCGCCAGCAGTACAGGGTTCGGCTACGAGCAGTACTTC. The encoded protein is CASSTGFGYEQYF.

This sequence joins TRBV7-3 and TRBJ2-2; TRBD2 matches 10 bases. CDR1 and CDR2 from the germline V gene are SGHTA and FQGTGA. V gave up 4 bases and J gave up 2 bases; unmatched junction bases: 4. The CDR3 is made up of 16 amino acids. Here the CDR3 DNA reads TGTGCCAGCAGCTCGCTAGCGGGAGTTAACACCGGGGAGCTGTTTTTT. Translated, it gives CASSSLAGVNTGELFF.